This note documents a single T cell receptor (beta chain) sequence. The data were obtained in a study of metastatic and nonmetastatic thyroid tumors. Study information: Malignant and benign thyroid patients had repertoires compared in peripheral blood and tumor or nodule tissue.

Under the authors' procedure: Between-group CDR3 differences, defined by clinicopathological status, yielded a distant-metastasis classifier for papillary thyroid cancer. Through MiXCR, TCRdb re-clonotyped the PCR reads. The V and J calls reflect TCRdb's pipeline rather than the authors' work. Counted here are about 21,000 clones, approximately 30% occurring once; the ten biggest clones make up 11% to 15%. CDR1 is MDHEN and CDR2 is SYDVKM in the germline V gene. The CDR3 sequence is 15 residues long. The V and J ends lost 8 bases and 0 bases respectively, with 17 bases between them. No patient had received any treatment before thyroid surgery.

V usage is TRBV28 and J usage is TRBJ2-7, with D possibly TRBD2 on 6 matching bases. Specimen: tumor tissue. This receptor was obtained from a male donor with papillary thyroid cancer or a benign thyroid nodule (not recorded which). Some clones in this sample may be carry-over from other donors' samples. The CDR3 DNA reads as TGTGCCAGCGGCGGGGAGGCGCAGAGCTCCTACGAGCAGTACTTC. This sequence encodes CASGGEAQSSYEQYF.